This is a list of T cell receptor beta chains from one sample in a study of human versus mouse CDR3 diversity and MHC coevolution. The assay was immunoSEQ multiplex PCR, and TCRdb's table has in-frame clones only and misses some. The table lists tens of thousands of clones, about 93% of them singletons, with over 1.3% in the top ten. Source material: naive CD4+ T cells from blood. The origin of the receptors is a person aged 25-75 years in good health. The CDR3 runs from the conserved cysteine through the conserved F or W. Fields, in order: V gene, clone size, J gene, D gene, CDR3 DNA, CDR3 protein. D genes are given only for firm matches. Rows give clone size only sometimes, using once, few, many, or a class for an expanded clone.

TRBV6-1	-	TRBJ1-1	-	TGTGCCAGCAGTCTACAGGGTTTTGAAGAAGCTTTCTTT	CASSLQGFEEAFF
TRBV11-1	-	TRBJ1-1	-	TGTGCCAGCAGCGGCAGGGAAGGGAACACTGAAGCTTTCTTT	CASSGREGNTEAFF
TRBV7-6	-	TRBJ2-7	-	TGTGCCAGCAGCTTGGCCGCGGGTAGCGTGACCGGAGAGCAGTACTTC	CASSLAAGSVTGEQYF
TRBV30	-	TRBJ1-5	TRBD1	TGTGCCTGGGCCGGGACAGGGACGGGGCCCCAGCATTTT	CAWAGTGTGPQHF
TRBV29-1	-	TRBJ2-7	-	TGCAGCGTTGATCGGGCGGGGGAGCAGTACTTC	CSVDRAGEQYF
TRBV25-1	-	TRBJ2-7	-	TGTGCCAGCACCTCGTTTAGATACGAGCAGTACTTC	CASTSFRYEQYF
TRBV7-2	-	TRBJ1-5	TRBD1	TGTGCCAGCAGCTTAAGGGGAAGTACAGGGGTTAATAGCAATCAGCCCCAGCATTTT	CASSLRGSTGVNSNQPQHF
TRBV28	-	TRBJ2-7	-	TGTGCCAGCAGCCCCCTTGGGCTCTCCTACGAGCAGTACTTC	CASSPLGLSYEQYF
TRBV7-9	-	TRBJ2-3	TRBD2	TGTGCCAGCAGCCCAGGGACTAGCGGGGAAGGCACAGATACGCAGTATTTT	CASSPGTSGEGTDTQYF
TRBV9	once	TRBJ2-1	-	TGTGCCAGCAGCGTAGGGACCCGGGGGGCCCGATACAATGAGCAGTTCTTC	CASSVGTRGARYNEQFF
TRBV30	-	TRBJ2-3	-	TGTGCCTGGAGTAGGAGCGGCCGTGTGAAGACGCAGTATTTT	CAWSRSGRVKTQYF
TRBV9	-	TRBJ2-7	TRBD2	TGTGCCAGCAGCGCGGGACTAGCAGCCTCCTACGAGCAGTACTTC	CASSAGLAASYEQYF
TRBV28	once	TRBJ1-5	-	TGTGCCAGCAGTTCGCCGACCGGAGGGTATCAGCCCCAGCATTTT	CASSSPTGGYQPQHF
TRBV29-1	-	TRBJ2-7	-	TGCAGCGTTGTGGAGCTATACGAGCAGTACTTC	CSVVELYEQYF
TRBV30	-	TRBJ1-2	-	TGTGCCTGGGCGGGATTACCAATGGGGGGCTACACCTTC	CAWAGLPMGGYTF
TRBV27	-	TRBJ1-6	TRBD1	TGTGCCAGCAGCTCCATACAGGGGGCCTGGGATTCACCCCTCCACTTT	CASSSIQGAWDSPLHF
TRBV5-1	-	TRBJ2-3	-	TGCGCCAGCAGCTTGGAGACAGCGACAGATACGCAGTATTTT	CASSLETATDTQYF
TRBV18	-	TRBJ2-7	TRBD1	TGTGCCAGCTCACAGGGACAGGGGGCCTACGAGCAGTACTTC	CASSQGQGAYEQYF
TRBV5-8	-	TRBJ2-1	TRBD2	TGTGCCAGCAGCTTGAGAGGAGGGCGGATAGCGGGGGGGCACAACAATGAGCAGTTCTTC	CASSLRGGRIAGGHNNEQFF
TRBV19	-	TRBJ2-7	TRBD1	TGTGCCAGTAGTAGCCGGACAGGACCTACCTACGAGCAGTACTTC	CASSSRTGPTYEQYF
TRBV10-1	once	TRBJ2-7	TRBD1	TGCGCCAGCAGTTCCCCGGGACAGGGGGTATCCTACGAGCAGTACTTC	CASSSPGQGVSYEQYF
TRBV7-9	-	TRBJ2-3	TRBD1	TGTGCCAGCAGCTTCCGACAGGGCTCCGCAGATACGCAGTATTTT	CASSFRQGSADTQYF